This passage covers 9 T cell receptor beta chains from one sample sequenced in a study of beta chain features in type 1 diabetes. Study results and caveats: Shorter TCRB CDR3s, moderately but significantly so, marked every one of the four CD4+ subsets in Type 1 diabetes patients.

Expressed TCRB transcripts were sequenced, since all the RNA that had been isolated was reverse transcribed. Assay: immunoSEQ multiplex PCR; the TCRdb copy retains only in-frame clones and omits some. The sample shows 310,000 or so clones, around 9% of them seen only once. Their antigen targets remain unknown. Material for sequencing was central memory CD4+ T cells from blood. The receptors were gathered from a man aged 25 to 45 with type 1 diabetes.

This clone came up a few times. The gene calls are TRBV29-1 and TRBJ2-5, with TRBD2 as a possible D gene (7 bases). Trimming cost V 6 bases and J 4 bases, with 18 bases left between them. The CDR3 runs to 14 residues. Germline V gives CDR1 SQVTM, CDR2 ANQGSEA. The CDR3 loop reads CSVKEGRGAETQYF. In DNA, the CDR3 is TGCAGCGTAAAGGAGGGGAGGGGGGCAGAGACCCAGTACTTC.

The chain recombines TRBV29-1 with TRBJ2-1, with D perhaps TRBD1 (7 bases). The CDR3 loop spans 17 amino acids. Trimming shortened V by 7 bases and J by 6 bases, and 28 bases separated the two germline ends. Germline V gene lookup returns CDR1 SQVTM and CDR2 ANQGSEA. The CDR3 is CSAAPALRQGGINEQFF. As DNA, the CDR3 is TGCAGCGCTGCCCCTGCCCTTAGACAGGGAGGTATCAATGAGCAGTTCTTC.

A few counts support this clone. The genes are TRBV7-9 and TRBJ1-1; no clear D. V was pared by 3 bases and J by 1 base, with 6 bases between. The CDR3 has 13 residues. Germline CDR1 reads SEHNR; CDR2 reads FQNEAQ (reference sequence). CDR3: CASSFKGNTEAFF. The CDR3 region has the DNA TGTGCCAGCAGCTTTAAAGGGAACACTGAAGCTTTCTTT.

With respect to this clone: The same CDR3 also results from other DNA sequences found in this sample. V is TRBV4-1 and J is TRBJ2-3; D gene ambiguous. The CDR3 has 13 residues. V was clipped by 0 bases and J by 3 bases, with 4 bases between them. In germline, CDR1 is MGHRA, CDR2 YSYEKL. CDR3 DNA: TGCGCCAGCAGCCAAGATCTAACAGATACGCAGTATTTT. This sequence encodes CASSQDLTDTQYF.

This clone came up many times. The chain uses TRBV7-2 and TRBJ2-1, with 8 bases that match TRBD2. The ends lost 8 bases at V and 4 bases at J; junction bases unmatched: 4. In germline, CDR1 is SGHTA, CDR2 FQGNSA. The CDR3 length is 13 residues. The CDR3 DNA reads as TGTGCCAGCTCAACGGGGGGGTACAATGAGCAGTTCTTC. Translating gives CASSTGGYNEQFF.

The V call is TRBV9, the J call TRBJ2-3, with 12 positions matching TRBD2. Germline V gives CDR1 SGDLS, CDR2 YYNGEE. V lost 3 bases, J lost 2 bases, and 7 bases stayed unmatched. CDR3 length: 17 residues. The CDR3 DNA sequence: TGTGCCAGCAGCGAGCGGACTAGCGGGGCTACCACAGATACGCAGTATTTT. This gives the protein CASSERTSGATTDTQYF.

Concerning this clone itself: Other DNA sequences in the same sample also yield this CDR3. The CDR3 region has the DNA TGTGCCAGCAGTGGTGCAGGAGACAATTCACCCCTCCACTTT. This sequence encodes CASSGAGDNSPLHF. The genes are TRBV2 and TRBJ1-6; D ambiguous. This CDR3 has 14 residues. V gave up 4 bases and J gave up 7 bases, with 11 bases separating them. Per germline, CDR1 SNHLY and CDR2 FYNNEI.

The rearrangement uses TRBV5-1 and TRBJ2-1; 7 nucleotides agree with TRBD2. The CDR3 covers 16 residues. V lost 0 bases, J lost 9 bases, and 12 bases stayed unmatched. Looked up from germline, CDR1 is SGHRS and CDR2 is YFSETQ. CDR3 sequence (DNA): TGCGCCAGCAGCTTGGCGCCTAGCGGTACCCGGGGTGAGCAGTTCTTC. Protein product: CASSLAPSGTRGEQFF.

There are a few counts of this clone. The J gene is TRBJ2-1, the V gene TRBV11-2; TRBD2 agrees at 11 bases. CDR1 is SGHAT, CDR2 FQNNGV, per germline. This CDR3 is built from 16 residues. V lost 7 bases to trimming and J lost 7 bases; unmatched junction nucleotides: 12. In DNA, the CDR3 is TGTGCCAGCAAATTAAGTCGACTAGCGGGGCGGAATGAGCAGTTCTTC. Its translation is CASKLSRLAGRNEQFF.